The rows below give T cell receptor beta chains drawn from one sample of a study of vaccination effects on CD4 cells after COVID-19. Repertoires were generated with immunoSEQ multiplex PCR, while TCRdb's copy carries only in-frame clones and drops some. The sample carries about 52,000 clones, 79% recorded once. These receptors have no identified antigens. The starting material was CD4+ T cells from PBMCs cultured with HCoV-OC43 spike peptides, obtained before COVID-19 vaccination. Every receptor here comes from a human donor who received a COVID-19 vaccine. Both conserved end residues are part of each CDR3. The D gene is left open where the match is weak. A row's size may be missing; if present it is once, few, many or a size class.

D gene	J gene	clone size	V gene	CDR3 DNA	CDR3 protein
-	TRBJ1-2	-	TRBV5-1	TGCGCCAGCAGCTTGGTGGCGCAGAGCTATGGCTACACCTTC	CASSLVAQSYGYTF
TRBD2	TRBJ2-2	-	TRBV19	TGTGCCAGTAGTCTACTAGCGGGGAGCACCGGGGAGCTGTTTTTT	CASSLLAGSTGELFF
-	TRBJ1-2	-	TRBV5-6	TGTGCCAGCAGCCGCAGTGTGACCGGGGGCTATGGCTACACCTTC	CASSRSVTGGYGYTF
TRBD1	TRBJ2-5	-	TRBV11-3	TGTGCCAGCAGCTACACGGGGGACAGGCAAGAGACCCAGTACTTC	CASSYTGDRQETQYF
-	TRBJ1-4	-	TRBV30	TGTGCCTGGAGCCGCTCCTATGAAAAACTGTTTTTT	CAWSRSYEKLFF
-	TRBJ2-1	-	TRBV19	TGTGCCAGTAGTATGAGAACAGGGATGAATGAGCAGTTCTTC	CASSMRTGMNEQFF
-	TRBJ2-5	-	TRBV7-3	TGTGCCAGCAGCTCCGCAGGGGTGGAGACCCAGTACTTC	CASSSAGVETQYF
TRBD1	TRBJ1-1	-	TRBV5-5	TGTGCCAGCAGCCCCCCGCCGACAGGGGGGAGTATCCGCACTGAAGCTTTCTTT	CASSPPPTGGSIRTEAFF
-	TRBJ2-3	once	TRBV6-6	TGTGCCAGCAGAGGACAGAGCACAGATACGCAGTATTTT	CASRGQSTDTQYF
TRBD1	TRBJ1-2	-	TRBV5-1	TGCGCCAGCAGCTCTGGACAGGGAGACCATGGCTACACCTTC	CASSSGQGDHGYTF
TRBD1	TRBJ1-2	-	TRBV24-1	TGTGCCACCAGTGAATCACAGGGGTTCGGCTACACCTTC	CATSESQGFGYTF
-	TRBJ2-6	-	TRBV5-6	TGTGCCAGCAGCTTCGGGGGTAGCTCTGGGGCCAACGTCCTGACTTTC	CASSFGGSSGANVLTF
-	TRBJ2-4	-	TRBV19	TGTGCCAGTAGTATAGAAGGCGGGAACACCAAAAACATTCAGTACTTC	CASSIEGGNTKNIQYF
-	TRBJ1-2	once	TRBV7-2	TGTGCCAGCAGCTTAGTGACAGCAGGCTATGGCTACACCTTC	CASSLVTAGYGYTF
TRBD1	TRBJ2-4	-	TRBV7-2	TGTGCCAGCAGCTTAGAACAGGGGGAGGCCAAAAACATTCAGTACTTC	CASSLEQGEAKNIQYF
-	TRBJ1-3	-	TRBV12-5	TGTGCTAGTGGCCCCCAGGTCCTCTCTGGAAACACCATATATTTT	CASGPQVLSGNTIYF
-	TRBJ2-1	-	TRBV6-2/TRBV6-3	TGTGCCAGCAGTACACAGGGTTACAATGAGCAGTTCTTC	CASSTQGYNEQFF
-	TRBJ2-3	-	TRBV30	TGTGCCTGGATAATGAACACGGGCACAGATACGCAGTATTTT	CAWIMNTGTDTQYF
TRBD2	TRBJ2-3	-	TRBV10-1	TGCGCCAGCAGTGAGTATTTGGCGGGGGGCTCAGATACGCAGTATTTT	CASSEYLAGGSDTQYF
TRBD2	TRBJ2-2	-	TRBV6-5	TGTGCCAGCAGTAGGAGCGGGGGGACCGGGGAGCTGTTTTTT	CASSRSGGTGELFF
TRBD1	TRBJ2-2	few	TRBV9	TGTGCCAGCGGCGACAGGGTCGGCTACACCGGGGAGCTGTTTTTT	CASGDRVGYTGELFF
TRBD1	TRBJ1-1	-	TRBV12-3/TRBV12-4	TGTGCCAGCAGACAGGGGGGGACTGAAGCTTTCTTT	CASRQGGTEAFF
-	TRBJ2-2	-	TRBV12-5	TGTGCTAGTGGTTTGGTAAGGGTTGGAGGGAACACCGGGGAGCTGTTTTTT	CASGLVRVGGNTGELFF
-	TRBJ1-5	-	TRBV19	TGTGCCAGTACCCCTTGGACAGACATCAATCAGCCCCAGCATTTT	CASTPWTDINQPQHF
-	TRBJ1-5	once	TRBV7-2	TGTGCCAGCACCCCCGGGGGGGGAAGCAATCAGCCCCAGCATTTT	CASTPGGGSNQPQHF
-	TRBJ2-3	once	TRBV5-8	TGTGCCAGCAGCTTGGCCGGGTCTAGCTCAGGGGATACGCAGTATTTT	CASSLAGSSSGDTQYF
-	TRBJ1-2	-	TRBV4-1	TGCGCCAGCAGCCAAGATCTTTCTAAGACTAACTATGGCTACACCTTC	CASSQDLSKTNYGYTF
-	TRBJ1-2	-	TRBV10-1	TGCGCCAGCAGATGCACAGGGCATGGCTACACCTTC	CASRCTGHGYTF
-	TRBJ2-3	-	TRBV7-2	TGTGCCAGCAGCCTTGGTTGGTCAGATACGCAGTATTTT	CASSLGWSDTQYF
-	TRBJ1-1	few	TRBV12-5	TGTGCTAGTGGTTCCCGGGGGGATGGCACTGAAGCTTTCTTT	CASGSRGDGTEAFF
-	TRBJ1-3	-	TRBV6-6	TGTGCCAGCAGCCCAAGATCGAGCTCTGGAAACACCATATATTTT	CASSPRSSSGNTIYF
-	TRBJ2-5	-	TRBV12-3/TRBV12-4	TGTGCCAGCAGTTTTATTAAACAGGAGACCCAGTACTTC	CASSFIKQETQYF
-	TRBJ1-6	-	TRBV5-4	TGTGCCAGCAGCTTGGAAGGGAATTCACCCCTCCACTTT	CASSLEGNSPLHF
-	TRBJ2-5	-	TRBV5-1	TGCGCCAGCAGCATCGAACAGGGTGGGCGGGCGACCCAGTACTTC	CASSIEQGGRATQYF
-	TRBJ1-5	-	TRBV7-9	TGTGCCAGCAGCCGCCTCGGTCAGCCCCAGCATTTT	CASSRLGQPQHF
TRBD2	TRBJ2-3	-	TRBV2	TGTGCCAGCAGTGAAGCTCGGGGGGGGGCCGCAGATACGCAGTATTTT	CASSEARGGAADTQYF
TRBD1	TRBJ1-1	-	TRBV3-1/TRBV3-2	TGTGCCAGCAACACAGGGGTAACTGAAGCTTTCTTT	CASNTGVTEAFF
TRBD2	TRBJ2-5	-	TRBV5-1	TGCGCCAGCAGCTTCAGCGGGGGCCAAGAGACCCAGTACTTC	CASSFSGGQETQYF
TRBD1	TRBJ1-5	few	TRBV19	TGTGCCAGTAGTATAGACCCGACAGGGCTAAGGAGCAATCAGCCCCAGCATTTT	CASSIDPTGLRSNQPQHF
TRBD1	TRBJ1-1	-	TRBV3-1/TRBV3-2	TGTGCCAGCAGCCAATCGAGGACAGGGTTAGGAAGGACTGAAGCTTTCTTT	CASSQSRTGLGRTEAFF
-	TRBJ2-5	once	TRBV7-2	TGTGCCAGCAGCCCCGAGTATATTCAAGAGACCCAGTACTTC	CASSPEYIQETQYF
TRBD1	TRBJ1-2	few	TRBV18	TGTGCCAGCTCACTTGGACAGGGTAGCTATGGCTACACCTTC	CASSLGQGSYGYTF
-	TRBJ1-5	-	TRBV7-8	TGTGCCAGCAGCTTAGCAGCAGCTAATCAGCCCCAGCATTTT	CASSLAAANQPQHF
-	TRBJ1-1	-	TRBV7-2	TGTGCCAGCAGCTTAGCGCTCTCTGGGCAGGGGTATGGCGTCGGCACTGAAGCTTTCTTT	CASSLALSGQGYGVGTEAFF
-	TRBJ1-5	few	TRBV7-2	TGTGCCAGCAGCTTAGAGGCAGGGCTCCAGCCCCAGCATTTT	CASSLEAGLQPQHF
-	TRBJ1-3	-	TRBV6-5	TGTGCCAGCAGTCACAACAGGGTACCTGGAAACACCATATATTTT	CASSHNRVPGNTIYF
-	TRBJ1-5	-	TRBV28	TGTGCCAGCAGACAGGTACCTAGCAATCAGCCCCAGCATTTT	CASRQVPSNQPQHF
-	TRBJ1-5	once	TRBV29-1	TGCAGCGTCGGTACAGGGACAAATCAGCCCCAGCATTTT	CSVGTGTNQPQHF
-	TRBJ2-5	-	TRBV5-1	TGCGCCAGCAGCTTGGCCTGGGAAGAGACCCAGTACTTC	CASSLAWEETQYF
-	TRBJ2-2	-	TRBV3-1/TRBV3-2	TGTGCCAGCAGCTCCCGACAGGTCGGCACCGGGGAGCTGTTTTTT	CASSSRQVGTGELFF
TRBD1	TRBJ1-2	few	TRBV5-4	TGTGCCAGCAGCCCCGGGACAGGGGCAGGGGTGTTAGGGTATGGCTACACCTTC	CASSPGTGAGVLGYGYTF
-	TRBJ1-2	-	TRBV6-6	TGTGCCAGCAGATCAGGTGGTGGCTACACCTTC	CASRSGGGYTF
-	TRBJ1-2	-	TRBV3-1/TRBV3-2	TGTGCCAGCAGCCAAGATCGAGGACAGAGGATTAACTATGGCTACACCTTC	CASSQDRGQRINYGYTF
-	TRBJ1-2	-	TRBV6-1	TGTGCCAGCAGTGAAAGCGGTTTGGGTAGGGGAGGCTATGGCTACACCTTC	CASSESGLGRGGYGYTF
-	TRBJ2-3	-	TRBV11-3	TGTGCCAGCAGCTTAGCATCACCTAGAGGAGGGGGCACAGATACGCAGTATTTT	CASSLASPRGGGTDTQYF
-	TRBJ2-3	-	TRBV5-8	TGTGCCAGCAGCGGAGCAGGGGATACGCAGTATTTT	CASSGAGDTQYF
-	TRBJ2-5	-	TRBV5-1	TGCGCCAGCAGCTTGGGGACTAACCAAGAGACCCAGTACTTC	CASSLGTNQETQYF
TRBD2	TRBJ2-5	-	TRBV3-1/TRBV3-2	TGTGCCAGCAGCCAAGATCGGACTAGCGGGGGGATATACCAAGAGACCCAGTACTTC	CASSQDRTSGGIYQETQYF
-	TRBJ1-1	few	TRBV19	TGTGCCAGTACCAAAGTTGGGTCAAGTCCTGAAGCTTTCTTT	CASTKVGSSPEAFF
-	TRBJ1-5	medium-sized	TRBV10-3	TGTGCCATCAGCCCCGGGGGAGTGAATCAGCCCCAGCATTTT	CAISPGGVNQPQHF